The 27 T cell receptor beta chains given below trace back to one sample, sequenced in a study of shared clonotypes between healthy human individuals. Assay: immunoSEQ multiplex PCR; the TCRdb copy retains only in-frame clones and omits some. Of about 96,000 clones in the sample, approximately 44% are singletons; the top ten hold around 15%. Input material: PBMCs. These receptors were collected from a woman between 35 and 50 years old in good health. Some clones in this sample may be carry-over from other donors' samples.

The chain joins TRBV28 to TRBJ2-7; a possible D gene is TRBD1 (6 bases). V gave up 7 bases and J gave up 5 bases, with 15 bases separating them. The CDR3 length is 13 residues. Germline CDR1 reads MDHEN; CDR2 reads SYDVKM. In DNA form, the CDR3 reads TGTGCCAGCAACCAACAGGGTCCCCACGAGCAGTACTTC. Amino acid sequence: CASNQQGPHEQYF.

DNA for the CDR3: TGTGCCAGCAGCCAAGGGGGACTAGGAAACAATGAGCAGTTCTTC. Encoded protein: CASSQGGLGNNEQFF. The gene calls are TRBV4-2 and TRBJ2-1; 8 bases match TRBD2. V shed 1 base, J shed 5 bases, and the junction held 4 bases outside the gene matches. The V gene's germline CDR1 is LGHNA and CDR2 YNFKEQ. The CDR3 covers 15 residues.

V is TRBV5-1 and J is TRBJ2-3; the match to TRBD1 covers 7 bases. The CDR3 covers 15 residues. V dropped 4 bases and J dropped 2; count of bases not matched to a gene: 7. Germline CDR1 SGHRS, CDR2 YFSETQ. CDR3 sequence reads: CASSPGQGDTDTQYF. DNA of the CDR3: TGCGCCAGCAGCCCCGGGCAGGGGGACACAGATACGCAGTATTTT.

With regard to this clone: This likely traces to a read error, being one base from a far larger clone. The gene calls are TRBV28 and TRBJ2-7, with 10 positions matching TRBD2. CDR1 is MDHEN and CDR2 is SYDVKM in the germline V gene. There are 16 residues in the CDR3. In nucleotides, the CDR3 is TGTGCCAGCAGTTTTCACACTAGCGGGAAATCCTACGAGCGGTACTTC. Translation gives CASSFHTSGKSYERYF.

V is TRBV2 and J is TRBJ1-4; 7 positions agree with TRBD1. The J segment lost 1 base and the V segment lost 5 bases, leaving 4 bases of the junction unmatched. The CDR3 totals 15 residues. Germline loops: CDR1 SNHLY, CDR2 FYNNEI. This CDR3 reads CASSKRQGTNEKLFF. CDR3 nucleotides: TGTGCCAGCAGTAAAAGACAGGGAACTAATGAAAAACTGTTTTTT.

V and J are TRBV4-1 and TRBJ2-5, with D possibly TRBD1 on 5 matching bases. Deletions cut 0 bases from V and 12 bases from J, with 20 bases between. The CDR3 covers 15 residues. Germline V gene lookup returns CDR1 MGHRA and CDR2 YSYEKL. Here the CDR3 DNA reads TGCGCCAGCAGCCAAGAGCACGCGACCTGGGGCGGAGAGTACTTC. Translating gives CASSQEHATWGGEYF.

This clone was observed a single time. At the DNA level, this CDR3 is encoded by other sequences in the same sample as well. The V gene is TRBV7-9, the J gene TRBJ2-5, with TRBD2 identical over 14 bases. This CDR3 has 14 residues. Germline lookup yields CDR1 SEHNR and CDR2 FQNEAQ (reference sequence). V lost 5 bases to trimming and J lost 8 bases; unmatched junction nucleotides: 4. The CDR3 sequence is CASSTTSGGETQYF. Written as DNA, the CDR3 is TGTGCCAGCAGCACGACTAGCGGGGGGGAAACCCAGTACTTC.

This clone was seen just once. The chain couples TRBV29-1 to TRBJ1-2, with 7 positions matching TRBD1. The CDR3 has 13 residues. J gave up 4 bases and V 7 bases, and 9 bases lay outside the gene matches. Per the germline V gene, CDR1 is SQVTM and CDR2 is ANQGSEA. The CDR3 here is CSGAQGLGYGYTF. DNA for the CDR3: TGCAGCGGGGCACAGGGGTTAGGCTATGGCTACACCTTC. Full variable domain (outside the CDR3, taken from reference TRBV29-1 and TRBJ1-2): SAVISQKPSRDICQRGTSLTIQCQVDSQVTMMFWYRQQPGQSLTLIATANQGSEATYESGFVIDKFPISRPNLTFSTLTVSNMSPEDSSIYLCSGAQGLGYGYTFGSGTRLTVV.

The chain is built from TRBV9 and TRBJ1-2; D remains unclear. The germline V and J ends were trimmed by 4 bases and 7 bases, with 17 bases remaining between them. Germline CDR1 SGDLS, CDR2 YYNGEE. The CDR3 has 14 residues. DNA of the CDR3: TGTGCCAGCAGCCTGGCGGACGGCCCTCGTGGCTACACCTTC. It codes for CASSLADGPRGYTF.

There are many counts of this clone. The chain uses TRBV5-6 and TRBJ2-5; D is possibly TRBD1 or TRBD2 (5 bases each). The CDR3 covers 15 residues. The V end was cut by 4 bases, the J end by 1 base, with 14 bases between. The germline gives CDR1 SGHDT, CDR2 YYEEEE. This CDR3 reads CASSISLGVQETQYF. The CDR3 nucleotides are TGTGCCAGCAGCATCTCCTTGGGGGTCCAAGAGACCCAGTACTTC.

Comments on this clone: A far larger clone is one nucleotide away, so this likely arose from a read error. In the same sample, other DNA sequences code for this CDR3. This chain connects TRBV7-9 to TRBJ2-4; D tentatively fits TRBD1 or TRBD2 (6 bases each). CDR1 is SEHNR and CDR2 is FQNEAQ in the germline V gene (reference sequence). This CDR3 region has 14 residues. The CDR3 sequence: CASSLGGAEPIQYF. In nucleotides, the CDR3 is TGTGCCAGCAGCTTAGGGGGGGCTGAACCCATTCAATACTTC.

This clone was picked up a small number of times. The chain uses TRBV30 and TRBJ1-2; D is uncertain. The germline CDR1 and CDR2 sequences are GTSNPN and SVGIG (reference sequence). The CDR3 consists of 15 residues. Trimming cost V 0 bases and J 4 bases, with 15 bases left between them. The CDR3 bases are TGTGCCTGGAGTGTACTCGCCCCTGGTATCTATGGCTACACCTTC. This gives the protein CAWSVLAPGIYGYTF. The full variable domain, in which reference TRBV30 and TRBJ1-2 provide the parts outside the CDR3, is SQTIHQWPATLVQPVGSPLSLECTVEGTSNPNLYWYRQAAGRGLQLLFYSVGIGQISSEVPQNLSASRPQDRQFILSSKKLLLSDSGFYLCAWSVLAPGIYGYTFGSGTRLTVV.

This clone was recorded many times. The chain links TRBV7-8 to TRBJ1-5, with TRBD1 as a possible D gene (5 bases). The CDR3 runs to 15 residues. Germline assignment: CDR1 SGHVS and CDR2 FQNEAQ. V dropped 5 bases and J dropped 3 bases, with 14 bases sitting between them. DNA of the CDR3: TGTGCCAGCAGCCCCGACAGCCCTCTCAATCAGCCCCAGCATTTT. Translating gives CASSPDSPLNQPQHF.

On this clone: This is likely a read error, given that the CDR3 carries no conserved phenylalanine or tryptophan at its end. The chain combines TRBV15 with TRBJ2-7; TRBD2 agrees at 11 bases. The V gene's germline CDR1 is LNHNV and CDR2 YYDKDF (reference sequence). The junction had 7 bases not matched to a gene; V was cut back by 4 bases and J by 5 bases. The CDR3 extends over 15 amino acids. DNA for the CDR3: TGTGCCACCAGCACCCGGACTAGCGGGCTGGACGAGCAGTACCTC. Its protein is CATSTRTSGLDEQYL.

As concerns this clone: In the same sample, other DNA sequences code for this CDR3. CDR3: CASSPTTDYEQYF. In DNA form, the CDR3 reads TGTGCCAGCTCACCAACGACAGACTACGAGCAGTACTTC. The gene calls are TRBV18 and TRBJ2-7; possibly TRBD1 for D (5 bases). Germline V gene lookup returns CDR1 KGHSH and CDR2 LQKENI. CDR3 length: 13 amino acids. Trimming shortened V by 2 bases and J by 3 bases, and 8 bases separated the two germline ends.

This clone has a handful of counts. The V gene is TRBV4-2, the J gene TRBJ2-1, with D maybe TRBD2 (5 bases). In germline, CDR1 is LGHNA, CDR2 YNFKEQ. The CDR3 consists of 14 residues. V lost 4 bases to trimming and J lost 10 bases, with 17 bases between them. CDR3 sequence reads: CASSPGERFKEQFF. CDR3 DNA sequence: TGTGCCAGCAGCCCGGGTGAGCGGTTCAAGGAGCAGTTCTTC.

This chain joins TRBV18 and TRBJ2-3; the match to TRBD2 covers 11 bases. The germline gives CDR1 KGHSH, CDR2 LQKENI. This CDR3 is built from 18 residues. The V and J ends lost 4 bases and 0 bases, in that order; junction bases with no gene match: 9. The CDR3 reads CASSRVLAGGPSTDTQYF. CDR3 nucleotide sequence: TGTGCCAGCTCACGGGTTCTAGCGGGAGGACCAAGCACAGATACGCAGTATTTT. The whole variable domain, remainder taken from reference TRBV18 and TRBJ2-3, is NAGVMQNPRHLVRRRGQEARLRCSPMKGHSHVYWYRQLPEEGLKFMVYLQKENIIDESGMPKERFSAEFPKEGPSILRIQQVVRGDSAAYFCASSRVLAGGPSTDTQYFGPGTRLTVL.

The sample holds many counts of this clone. The chain combines TRBV30 with TRBJ1-1, with a possible D match to TRBD1 (5 bases). The CDR3 has 12 amino acids. The V end lost 4 bases, the J end lost 4 bases, and 10 bases lay between the germline ends. CDR1 GTSNPN and CDR2 SVGIG come from the germline V gene (reference sequence). The CDR3 DNA sequence: TGTGCCTGGAAGCGGGGGTCCACTGAAGCTTTCTTT. Encoded protein: CAWKRGSTEAFF. Based on the CDR3 plus reference TRBV30 and TRBJ1-1, the full variable domain is SQTIHQWPATLVQPVGSPLSLECTVEGTSNPNLYWYRQAAGRGLQLLFYSVGIGQISSEVPQNLSASRPQDRQFILSSKKLLLSDSGFYLCAWKRGSTEAFFGQGTRLTVV.

At least ten counts were recorded for this clone. Different DNA sequences within this sample yield the same CDR3. V is TRBV18 and J is TRBJ2-5, with 11 bases lining up with TRBD2. Germline lookup yields CDR1 KGHSH and CDR2 LQKENI. This CDR3 is built from 18 residues. The J segment lost 1 base and the V segment lost 0 bases, leaving 7 bases of the junction unmatched. CDR3 coding DNA: TGTGCCAGCTCACCACCGAGAGGGACTAGCGGTTTCCAAGAGACCCAGTACTTC. Its translation is CASSPPRGTSGFQETQYF.

The rearrangement joins TRBV29-1 to TRBJ2-6, with 9 bases identical to TRBD1. This CDR3 is built from 17 residues. Germline V CDR1 and CDR2: SQVTM, ANQGSEA. V lost 1 base and J lost 0; bases outside the gene matches: 4. The CDR3 spells CSVEGGQGRSGANVLTF. CDR3 DNA sequence: TGCAGCGTTGAAGGGGGACAGGGCCGCTCTGGGGCCAACGTCCTGACTTTC.

The chain employs TRBV29-1 and TRBJ2-1, with a possible D match to TRBD1 (6 bases). The germline V and J ends were trimmed by 8 bases and 0 bases, with 14 bases remaining between them. CDR1 and CDR2 (germline): SQVTM, ANQGSEA. The CDR3 consists of 14 residues. The CDR3, as DNA: TGCAGCCATACCACAGGGAGCTCCTACAATGAGCAGTTCTTC. It encodes CSHTTGSSYNEQFF.

In its sample, this clone was seen once. The chain links TRBV5-4 to TRBJ2-7; 7 nucleotides match TRBD1. The CDR3 totals 14 residues. Germline V gene sequence: CDR1 SGHNT, CDR2 YYREEE (reference sequence). The V segment lost 3 bases and the J segment 3 bases; nucleotides outside the gene matches: 6. The CDR3 spells CASSSRTGSYEQYF. CDR3 DNA: TGTGCCAGCAGCTCACGGACAGGTAGCTACGAGCAGTACTTC.

J is TRBJ2-3 and V is TRBV15; D is possibly TRBD2 (6 bases). Germline CDR1 and CDR2: LNHNV and YYDKDF (reference sequence). This CDR3 contains 14 residues. Deletions cut 6 bases from V and 3 bases from J, with 13 bases between. CDR3 loop: CATSLQSGTDTQYF. CDR3 bases: TGTGCCACCAGTCTCCAAAGCGGGACAGATACGCAGTATTTT.

The table lists this clone with a few counts. The chain carries TRBV5-1 and TRBJ1-2; D gene unclear. V was trimmed by 0 bases and J by 1 base, leaving 7 bases between them. CDR1 is SGHRS, CDR2 YFSETQ, per germline. The CDR3 extends over 14 amino acids. The CDR3 loop reads CASSLGNGNYGYTF. The CDR3, as DNA: TGCGCCAGCAGCTTGGGAAACGGTAACTATGGCTACACCTTC.

This clone appeared many times. The chain combines TRBV5-1 with TRBJ2-1; D may correspond to TRBD1 or TRBD2 (5 bases each). Germline loops: CDR1 SGHRS, CDR2 YFSETQ. Trimming cost V 0 bases and J 5 bases, with 12 bases left between them. CDR3 length equals 15 residues. This CDR3 reads CASSLGQGPNNEQFF. CDR3 DNA: TGCGCCAGCAGCTTGGGGCAGGGACCGAACAATGAGCAGTTCTTC.

The V call is TRBV9, the J call TRBJ2-5; 8 bases map to TRBD2. Germline trimming cut 4 bases from V and 5 bases from J; bases unmatched to any gene: 7. From germline, CDR1 is SGDLS and CDR2 YYNGEE. This CDR3 region has 14 residues. This CDR3 is CASSPRTSPETQYF. Here the CDR3 DNA reads TGTGCCAGCAGCCCCCGGACTAGCCCCGAGACCCAGTACTTC.

The chain combines TRBV6-6 with TRBJ2-2; 9 bases align to TRBD1. The ends lost 6 bases at V and 4 bases at J; junction bases unmatched: 6. The CDR3 runs 15 residues. Per germline, CDR1 MNHNY and CDR2 SVGAGI (reference sequence). CDR3 in DNA: TGTGCCAGCAGCCCCAAGACAGGGGGCACCGGGGAGCTGTTTTTT. Protein: CASSPKTGGTGELFF.